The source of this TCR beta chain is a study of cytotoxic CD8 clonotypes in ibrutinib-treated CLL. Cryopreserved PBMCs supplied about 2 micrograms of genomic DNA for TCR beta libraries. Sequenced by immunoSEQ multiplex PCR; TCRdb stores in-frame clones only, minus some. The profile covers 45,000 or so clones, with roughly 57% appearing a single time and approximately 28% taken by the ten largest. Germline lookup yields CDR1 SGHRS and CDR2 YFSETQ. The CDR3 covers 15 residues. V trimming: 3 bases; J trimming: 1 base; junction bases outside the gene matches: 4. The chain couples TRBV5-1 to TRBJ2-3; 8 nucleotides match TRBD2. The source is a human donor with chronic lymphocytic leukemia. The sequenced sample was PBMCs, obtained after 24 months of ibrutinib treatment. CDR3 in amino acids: CASSSTGLGTDTQYF. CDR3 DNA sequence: TGCGCCAGCAGCTCGACGGGACTAGGCACAGATACGCAGTATTTT. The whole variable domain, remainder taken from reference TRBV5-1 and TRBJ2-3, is KAGVTQTPRYLIKTRGQQVTLSCSPISGHRSVSWYQQTPGQGLQFLFEYFSETQRNKGNFPGRFSGRQFSNSRSEMNVSTLELGDSALYLCASSSTGLGTDTQYFGPGTRLTVL.